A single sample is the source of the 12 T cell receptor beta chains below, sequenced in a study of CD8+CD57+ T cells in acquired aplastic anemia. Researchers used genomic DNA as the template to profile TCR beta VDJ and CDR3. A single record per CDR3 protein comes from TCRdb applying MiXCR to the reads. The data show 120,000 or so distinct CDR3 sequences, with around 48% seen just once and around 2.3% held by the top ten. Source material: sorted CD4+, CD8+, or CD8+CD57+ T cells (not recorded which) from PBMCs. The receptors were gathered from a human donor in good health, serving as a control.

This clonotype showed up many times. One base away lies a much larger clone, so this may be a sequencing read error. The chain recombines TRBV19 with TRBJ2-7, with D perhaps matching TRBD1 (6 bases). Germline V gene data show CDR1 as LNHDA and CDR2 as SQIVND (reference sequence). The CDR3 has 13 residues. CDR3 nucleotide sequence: TGTGCCAGTAGTTCTCAACAGGGTTACGAGCAGCACTTC. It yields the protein CASSSQQGYEQHF. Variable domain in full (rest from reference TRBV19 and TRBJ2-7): DGGITQSPKYLFRKEGQNVTLSCEQNLNHDAMYWYRQDPGQGLRLIYYSQIVNDFQKGDIAEGYSVSREKKESFPLTVTSAQKNPTAFYLCASSSQQGYEQHFGPGTRLTVT.

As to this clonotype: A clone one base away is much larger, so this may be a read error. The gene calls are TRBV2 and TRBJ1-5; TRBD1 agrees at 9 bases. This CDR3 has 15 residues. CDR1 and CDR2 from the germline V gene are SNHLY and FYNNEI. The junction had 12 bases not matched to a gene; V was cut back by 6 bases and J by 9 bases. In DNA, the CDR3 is TGTGCCAGCAGGCCGGGACAGGGAAAGTATCGGCCCCAGCATTTT. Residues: CASRPGQGKYRPQHF.

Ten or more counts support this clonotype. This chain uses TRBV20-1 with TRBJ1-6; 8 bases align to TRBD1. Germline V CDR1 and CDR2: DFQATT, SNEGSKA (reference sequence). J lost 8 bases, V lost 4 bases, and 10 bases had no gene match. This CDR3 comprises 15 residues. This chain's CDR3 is CSATETGTGYSPLHF. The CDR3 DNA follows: TGCAGTGCTACCGAGACCGGGACAGGTTATTCACCCCTCCACTTT.

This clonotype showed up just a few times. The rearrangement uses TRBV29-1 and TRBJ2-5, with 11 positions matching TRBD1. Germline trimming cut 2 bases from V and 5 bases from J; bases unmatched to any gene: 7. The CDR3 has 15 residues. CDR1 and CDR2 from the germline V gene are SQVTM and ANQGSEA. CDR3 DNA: TGCAGCGTTGAATCGGACAGGGGGCGGTCGGAGACCCAGTACTTC. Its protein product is CSVESDRGRSETQYF.

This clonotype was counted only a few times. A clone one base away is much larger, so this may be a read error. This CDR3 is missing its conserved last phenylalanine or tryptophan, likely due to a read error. CDR3 protein: CASSLTATPSNTGELFL. The CDR3 bases are TGTGCCAGCAGCTTAACGGCGACCCCAAGTAACACCGGGGAGCTGTTTCTT. The chain couples TRBV7-3 to TRBJ2-2; D unclear. The CDR3 is 17 residues long. Germline CDR1 reads SGHTA; CDR2 reads FQGTGA. Trimming removed 0 bases at V and 2 bases at J, with 13 bases between.

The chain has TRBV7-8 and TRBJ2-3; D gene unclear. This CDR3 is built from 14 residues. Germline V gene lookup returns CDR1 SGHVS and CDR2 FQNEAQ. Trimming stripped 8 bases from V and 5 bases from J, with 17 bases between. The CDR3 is CASGSELVGDTQYF. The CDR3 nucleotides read TGTGCCAGCGGGTCGGAGCTGGTAGGAGATACGCAGTATTTT.

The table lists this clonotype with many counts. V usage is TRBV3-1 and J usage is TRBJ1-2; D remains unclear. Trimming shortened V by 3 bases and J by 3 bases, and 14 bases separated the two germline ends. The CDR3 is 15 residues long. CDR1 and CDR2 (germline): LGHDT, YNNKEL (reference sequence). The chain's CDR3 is CASSHWDRQHYGYTF. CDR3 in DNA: TGTGCCAGCAGCCACTGGGATCGGCAGCACTATGGCTACACCTTC. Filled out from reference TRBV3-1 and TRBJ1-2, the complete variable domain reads DTAVSQTPKYLVTQMGNDKSIKCEQNLGHDTMYWYKQDSKKFLKIMFSYNNKELIINETVPNRFSPKSPDKAHLNLHINSLELGDSAVYFCASSHWDRQHYGYTFGSGTRLTVV.

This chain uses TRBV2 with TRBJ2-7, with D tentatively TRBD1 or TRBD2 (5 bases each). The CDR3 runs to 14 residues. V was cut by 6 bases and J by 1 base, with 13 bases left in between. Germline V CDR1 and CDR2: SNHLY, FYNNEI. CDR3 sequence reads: CASRTGTQSYEQYF. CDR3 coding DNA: TGTGCCAGCAGAACCGGGACGCAATCCTACGAGCAGTACTTC.

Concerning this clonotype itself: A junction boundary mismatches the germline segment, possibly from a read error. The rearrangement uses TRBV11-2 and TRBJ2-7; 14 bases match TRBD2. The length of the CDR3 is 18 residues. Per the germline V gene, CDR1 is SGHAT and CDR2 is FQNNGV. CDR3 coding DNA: TGTGCCAGCAGCTTGAGGTCGGGACTAGCGGGGGACCTCTACGAGCGGTACTTC. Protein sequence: CASSLRSGLAGDLYERYF.

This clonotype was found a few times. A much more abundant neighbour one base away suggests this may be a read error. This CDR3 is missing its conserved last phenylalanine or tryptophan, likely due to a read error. The CDR3 DNA reads TGTGCCAGCAGTATACTGAACACTGAAGCTTTCTCT. Translation gives CASSILNTEAFS. The V call is TRBV7-2, the J call TRBJ1-1, with D hard to call. Germline CDR1 SGHTA, CDR2 FQGNSA. V dropped 6 bases and J dropped 0 bases, with 5 bases sitting between them. CDR3 length equals 12 residues.

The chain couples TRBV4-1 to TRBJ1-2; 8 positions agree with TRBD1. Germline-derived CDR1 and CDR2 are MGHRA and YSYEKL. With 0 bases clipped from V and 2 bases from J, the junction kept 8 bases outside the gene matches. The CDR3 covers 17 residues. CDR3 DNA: TGCGCCAGCAGCCAAGACGGCGTGACAGGGGCCAACTATGGCTACACCTTC. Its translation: CASSQDGVTGANYGYTF.

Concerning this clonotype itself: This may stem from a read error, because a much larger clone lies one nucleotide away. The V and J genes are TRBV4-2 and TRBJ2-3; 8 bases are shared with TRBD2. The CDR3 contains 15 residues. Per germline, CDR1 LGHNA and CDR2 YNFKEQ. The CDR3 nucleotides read TGTGCCGGCAGCCAGGACGGACTAGCAGCAGATACGCAGTATTTT. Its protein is CAGSQDGLAADTQYF.